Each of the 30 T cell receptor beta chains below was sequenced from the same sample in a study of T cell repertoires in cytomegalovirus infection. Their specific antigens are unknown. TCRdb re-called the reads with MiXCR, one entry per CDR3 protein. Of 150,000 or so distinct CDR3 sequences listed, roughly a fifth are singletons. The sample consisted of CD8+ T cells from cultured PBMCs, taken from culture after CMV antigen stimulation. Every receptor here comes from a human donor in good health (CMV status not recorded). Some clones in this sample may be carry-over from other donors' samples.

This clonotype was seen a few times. The CDR3: CASSSQVATNEKLFF. The DNA of the CDR3 is TGTGCCAGCAGTTCTCAGGTTGCAACTAATGAAAAACTGTTTTTT. The genes are TRBV6-1 and TRBJ1-4; D not certain. Trimming stripped 5 bases from V and 0 bases from J, with 10 bases between. Germline V gene sequence: CDR1 MNHNS, CDR2 SASEGT. This CDR3 has 15 amino acids.

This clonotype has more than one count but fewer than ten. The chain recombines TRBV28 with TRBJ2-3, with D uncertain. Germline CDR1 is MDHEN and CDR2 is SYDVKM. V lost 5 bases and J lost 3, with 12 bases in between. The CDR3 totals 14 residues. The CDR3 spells CASSTSATTDTQYF. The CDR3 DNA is TGTGCCAGCAGTACCTCCGCGACAACAGATACGCAGTATTTT.

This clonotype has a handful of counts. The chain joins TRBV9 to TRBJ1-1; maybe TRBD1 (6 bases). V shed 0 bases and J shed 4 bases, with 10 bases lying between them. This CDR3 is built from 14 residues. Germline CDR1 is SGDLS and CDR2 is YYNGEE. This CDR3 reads CASSVDGGVTEAFF. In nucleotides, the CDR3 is TGTGCCAGCAGCGTAGATGGGGGCGTCACTGAAGCTTTCTTT.

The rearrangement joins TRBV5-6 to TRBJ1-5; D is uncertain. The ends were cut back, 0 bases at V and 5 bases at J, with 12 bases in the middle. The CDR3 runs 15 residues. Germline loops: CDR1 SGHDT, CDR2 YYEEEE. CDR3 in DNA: TGTGCCAGCAGCTTGGGGACGACGGAATATCAGCCCCAGCATTTT. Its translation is CASSLGTTEYQPQHF.

The CDR3 sequence is CASILFTAATNYGYTF. CDR3 in DNA: TGTGCCAGCATTCTTTTCACGGCCGCGACTAACTATGGCTACACCTTC. This chain uses TRBV6-1 with TRBJ1-2; the D is unclear. Germline-derived CDR1 and CDR2 are MNHNS and SASEGT. The germline V and J ends were trimmed by 7 bases and 0 bases, with 18 bases remaining between them. The CDR3 consists of 16 residues.

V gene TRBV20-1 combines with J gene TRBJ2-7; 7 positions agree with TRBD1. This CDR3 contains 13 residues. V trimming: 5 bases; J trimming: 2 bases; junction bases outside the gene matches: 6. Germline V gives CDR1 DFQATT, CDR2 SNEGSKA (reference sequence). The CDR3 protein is CSAYPRGTYEQYF. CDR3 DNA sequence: TGCAGTGCTTACCCCAGGGGGACCTACGAGCAGTACTTC.

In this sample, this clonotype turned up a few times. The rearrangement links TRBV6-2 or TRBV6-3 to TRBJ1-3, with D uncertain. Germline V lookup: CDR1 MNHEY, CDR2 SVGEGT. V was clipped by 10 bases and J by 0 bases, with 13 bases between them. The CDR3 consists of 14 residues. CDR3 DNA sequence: TGTGCCACCTGCGGGTCGGGCTCTGGAAACACCATATATTTT. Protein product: CATCGSGSGNTIYF.

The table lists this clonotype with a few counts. As DNA, the CDR3 is TGCGCCAGCAGCCAAGATAGGTACGAGCAGTACTTC. It encodes CASSQDRYEQYF. The genes are TRBV4-3 and TRBJ2-7; D gene uncertain. CDR3 length: 12 amino acids. V was shortened by 0 bases and J by 4 bases, with 4 bases between the two germline ends. CDR1 and CDR2 from the germline V gene are LGHNA and YSLEER.

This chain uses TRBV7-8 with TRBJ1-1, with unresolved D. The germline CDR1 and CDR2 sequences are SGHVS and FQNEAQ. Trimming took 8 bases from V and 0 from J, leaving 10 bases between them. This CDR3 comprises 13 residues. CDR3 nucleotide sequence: TGTGCCAGCGCCATACAGATGAACACTGAAGCTTTCTTT. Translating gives CASAIQMNTEAFF.

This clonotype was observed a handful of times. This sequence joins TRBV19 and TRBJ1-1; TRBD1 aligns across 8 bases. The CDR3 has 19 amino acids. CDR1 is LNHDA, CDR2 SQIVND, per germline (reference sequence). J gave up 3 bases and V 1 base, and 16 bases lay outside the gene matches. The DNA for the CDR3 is TGTGCCAGTAGTATAGCCCCCTTCCCCTCGACAGGGGTGGACACTGAAGCTTTCTTT. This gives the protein CASSIAPFPSTGVDTEAFF.

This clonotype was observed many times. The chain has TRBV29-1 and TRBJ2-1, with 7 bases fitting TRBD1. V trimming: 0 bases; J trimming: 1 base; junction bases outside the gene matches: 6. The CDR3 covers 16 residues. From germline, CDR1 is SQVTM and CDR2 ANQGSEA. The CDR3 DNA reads TGCAGCGTTGAAGATCCCGACAGGGAATCCTACAATGAGCAGTTCTTC. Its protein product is CSVEDPDRESYNEQFF.

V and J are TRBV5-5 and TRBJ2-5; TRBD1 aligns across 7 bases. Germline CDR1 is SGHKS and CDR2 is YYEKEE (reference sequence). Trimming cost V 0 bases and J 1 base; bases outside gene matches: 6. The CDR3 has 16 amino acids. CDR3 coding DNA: TGTGCCAGCAGCTTGGCCCGGGACAGTTCCCAAGAGACCCAGTACTTC. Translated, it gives CASSLARDSSQETQYF.

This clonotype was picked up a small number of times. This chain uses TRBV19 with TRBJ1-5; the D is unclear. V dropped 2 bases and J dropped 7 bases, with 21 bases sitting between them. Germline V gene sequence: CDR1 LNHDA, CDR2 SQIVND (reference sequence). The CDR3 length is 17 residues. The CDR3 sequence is CASSIKTVWRAWQPQHF. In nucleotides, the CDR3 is TGTGCCAGTAGTATAAAGACTGTGTGGAGGGCCTGGCAGCCCCAGCATTTT.

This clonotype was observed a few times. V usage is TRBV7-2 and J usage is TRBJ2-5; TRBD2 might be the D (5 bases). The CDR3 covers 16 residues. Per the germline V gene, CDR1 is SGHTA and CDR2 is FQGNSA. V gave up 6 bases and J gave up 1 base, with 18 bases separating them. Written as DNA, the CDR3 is TGTGCCAGCAGTATCCTCGGGGTGGCCCCCCAAGAGACCCAGTACTTC. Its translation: CASSILGVAPQETQYF. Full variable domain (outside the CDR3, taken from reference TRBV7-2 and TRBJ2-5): GAGVSQSPSNKVTEKGKDVELRCDPISGHTALYWYRQSLGQGLEFLIYFQGNSAPDKSGLPSDRFSAERTGGSVSTLTIQRTQQEDSAVYLCASSILGVAPQETQYFGPGTRLLVL.

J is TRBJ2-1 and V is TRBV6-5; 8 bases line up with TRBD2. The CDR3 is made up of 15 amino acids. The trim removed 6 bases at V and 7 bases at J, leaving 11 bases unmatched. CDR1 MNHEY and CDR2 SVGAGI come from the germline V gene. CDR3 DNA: TGTGCCAGCAGCTCGGGACTAGAAGGGCTAAATGAGCAGTTCTTC. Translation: CASSSGLEGLNEQFF.

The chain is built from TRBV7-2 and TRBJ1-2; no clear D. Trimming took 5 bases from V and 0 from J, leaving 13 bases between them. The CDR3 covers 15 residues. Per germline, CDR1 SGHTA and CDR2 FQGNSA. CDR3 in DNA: TGTGCCAGCAGCCTTACAGTTGTATCTAACTATGGCTACACCTTC. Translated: CASSLTVVSNYGYTF.

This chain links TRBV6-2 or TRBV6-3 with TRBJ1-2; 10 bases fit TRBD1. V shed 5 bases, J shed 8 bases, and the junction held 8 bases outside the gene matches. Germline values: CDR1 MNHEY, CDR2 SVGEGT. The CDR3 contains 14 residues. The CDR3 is CASSHDGTGDGYTF. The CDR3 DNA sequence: TGTGCCAGCAGTCATGACGGGACAGGGGACGGCTACACCTTC.

This CDR3 reads CASSSGDRGHYEQYF. The CDR3 nucleotides read TGTGCCAGCAGCTCGGGAGACAGGGGTCACTACGAGCAGTACTTC. The V call is TRBV7-2, the J call TRBJ2-7; the match to TRBD1 covers 8 bases. From germline, CDR1 is SGHTA and CDR2 FQGNSA. The CDR3 has 15 amino acids. Trimming cost V 4 bases and J 3 bases; bases outside gene matches: 8.

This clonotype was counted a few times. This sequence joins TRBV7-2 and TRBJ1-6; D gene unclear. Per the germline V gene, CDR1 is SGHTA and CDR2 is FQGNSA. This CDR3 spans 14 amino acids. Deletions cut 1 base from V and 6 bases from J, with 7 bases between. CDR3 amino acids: CASSLGGINSPLHF. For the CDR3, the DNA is TGTGCCAGCAGCTTAGGTGGGATTAATTCACCCCTCCACTTT.

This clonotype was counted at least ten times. The DNA for the CDR3 is TGTGCCAGCAGCTCCCTACTGGGACAGGGTGAAACTGAAGCTTTCTTT. Encoded protein: CASSSLLGQGETEAFF. The rearrangement joins TRBV7-6 to TRBJ1-1; 9 positions match TRBD1. The CDR3 sequence is 16 residues long. J lost 5 bases, V lost 4 bases, and 11 bases had no gene match. Germline assignment: CDR1 SGHVS and CDR2 FNYEAQ.

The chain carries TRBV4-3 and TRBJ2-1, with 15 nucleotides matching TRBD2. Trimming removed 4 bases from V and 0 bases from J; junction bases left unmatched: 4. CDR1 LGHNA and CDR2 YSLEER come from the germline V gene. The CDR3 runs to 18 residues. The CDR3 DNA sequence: TGCGCCAGCAGCCGAGGACTAGCGGGGGGGAGCTCCTACAATGAGCAGTTCTTC. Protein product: CASSRGLAGGSSYNEQFF.

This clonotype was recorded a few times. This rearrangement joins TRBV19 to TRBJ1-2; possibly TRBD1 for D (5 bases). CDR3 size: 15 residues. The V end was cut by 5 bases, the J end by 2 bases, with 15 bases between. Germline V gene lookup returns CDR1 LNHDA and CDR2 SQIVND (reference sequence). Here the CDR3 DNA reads TGTGCCAGTAGTCAACCCCACGGGGGAAACTATGGCTACACCTTC. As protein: CASSQPHGGNYGYTF.

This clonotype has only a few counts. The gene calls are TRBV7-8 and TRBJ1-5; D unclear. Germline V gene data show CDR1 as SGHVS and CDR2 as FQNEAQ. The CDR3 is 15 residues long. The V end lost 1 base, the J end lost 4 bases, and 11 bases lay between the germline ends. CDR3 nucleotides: TGTGCCAGCAGCTTAGACCCGACACTTAATCAGCCCCAGCATTTT. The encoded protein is CASSLDPTLNQPQHF.

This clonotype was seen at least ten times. For the CDR3, the DNA is TGTGCCAGCAGCCCCCGACTAGCGGGGGGTGAGCAGTTCTTC. The encoded protein is CASSPRLAGGEQFF. This chain joins TRBV7-2 and TRBJ2-1; the match to TRBD2 covers 13 bases. CDR3 length: 14 residues. CDR1 and CDR2 from the germline V gene are SGHTA and FQGNSA. The V and J ends lost 5 bases and 9 bases, in that order; junction bases with no gene match: 4. Full variable domain (rest looked up from reference TRBV7-2 and TRBJ2-1): GAGVSQSPSNKVTEKGKDVELRCDPISGHTALYWYRQSLGQGLEFLIYFQGNSAPDKSGLPSDRFSAERTGGSVSTLTIQRTQQEDSAVYLCASSPRLAGGEQFFGPGTRLTVL.

CDR3 amino acids: CASSEGLGPGKLFF. CDR3 nucleotide sequence: TGTGCCAGCAGTGAAGGCTTGGGGCCGGGAAAACTGTTTTTT. This chain connects TRBV6-1 to TRBJ1-4, with a weak D call TRBD1 (5 bases). CDR3 length: 14 residues. Germline V gives CDR1 MNHNS, CDR2 SASEGT. V gave up 1 base and J gave up 10 bases, with 13 bases separating them.

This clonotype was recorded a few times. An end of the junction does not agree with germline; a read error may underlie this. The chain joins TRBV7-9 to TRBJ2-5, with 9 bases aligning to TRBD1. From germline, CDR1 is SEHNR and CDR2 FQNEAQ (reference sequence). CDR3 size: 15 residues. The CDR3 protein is CAGSFLRDREGFQYF. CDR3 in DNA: TGTGCCGGCAGCTTCCTCCGGGACAGGGAGGGTTTCCAGTACTTC.

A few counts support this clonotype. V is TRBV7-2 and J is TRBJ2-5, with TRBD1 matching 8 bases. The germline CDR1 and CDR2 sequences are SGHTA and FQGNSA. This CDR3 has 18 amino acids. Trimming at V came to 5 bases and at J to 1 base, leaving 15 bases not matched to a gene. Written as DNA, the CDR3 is TGTGCCAGCAGCAGGGACAGGCCGGCCCGGGGGATCCAAGAGACCCAGTACTTC. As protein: CASSRDRPARGIQETQYF.

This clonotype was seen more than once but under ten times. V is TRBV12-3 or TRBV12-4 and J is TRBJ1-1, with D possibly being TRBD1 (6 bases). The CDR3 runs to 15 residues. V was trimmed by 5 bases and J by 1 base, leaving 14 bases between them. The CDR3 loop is CASSPHGGRNTEAFF. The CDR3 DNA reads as TGTGCCAGCAGTCCCCACGGGGGGCGGAACACTGAAGCTTTCTTT.

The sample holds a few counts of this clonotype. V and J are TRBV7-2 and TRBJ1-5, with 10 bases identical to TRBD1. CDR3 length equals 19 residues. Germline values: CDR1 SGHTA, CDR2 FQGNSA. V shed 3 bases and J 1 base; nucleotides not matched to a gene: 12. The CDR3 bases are TGTGCCAGCAGCTTGGACAGGGGGGTTCAATACGCCAGCAATCAGCCCCAGCATTTT. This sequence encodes CASSLDRGVQYASNQPQHF.

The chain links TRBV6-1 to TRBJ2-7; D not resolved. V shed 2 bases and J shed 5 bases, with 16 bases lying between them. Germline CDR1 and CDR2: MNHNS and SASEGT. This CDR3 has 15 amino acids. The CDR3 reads CASSENTRGIDEQYF. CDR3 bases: TGTGCCAGCAGTGAAAATACGCGTGGTATCGACGAGCAGTACTTC.